One and the same sample provided the 27 T cell receptor beta chains below, sequenced in a study of early T cells in non-severe SARS-CoV-2 infection. TCRdb analysed the 5' RACE reads with MiXCR anew, one entry per CDR3 protein. The sample consists of about 76,000 distinct CDR3 sequences, approximately 11% of them appearing once. Material: whole blood. These TCRs come from an adult who was a healthcare worker with PCR-confirmed SARS-CoV-2 infection or an uninfected control (not recorded which).

This clonotype was observed a few times. The chain combines TRBV19 with TRBJ1-2, with D unclear. The CDR3 loop spans 13 amino acids. Germline V gives CDR1 LNHDA, CDR2 SQIVND (reference sequence). The V end lost 8 bases, the J end lost 7 bases, and 17 bases lay between the germline ends. The CDR3, as DNA: TGTGCCAGTCGTCACAGTGGAACTGGTGGCTACACCTTC. As protein: CASRHSGTGGYTF.

The V and J genes are TRBV7-9 and TRBJ1-2; D not certain. CDR1 SEHNR and CDR2 FQNEAQ come from the germline V gene (reference sequence). V was clipped by 1 base and J by 3 bases, with 21 bases between them. The CDR3 consists of 18 residues. Here the CDR3 reads CASSLVPPGSDADYGYTF. The CDR3 nucleotides are TGTGCCAGCAGCTTAGTACCCCCTGGGTCGGACGCCGACTATGGCTACACCTTC.

This clonotype has more than one count but fewer than ten. This rearrangement joins TRBV12-3 or TRBV12-4 to TRBJ1-2; D not resolved. There are 15 residues in the CDR3. Trimming removed 6 bases at V and 0 bases at J, with 14 bases between. In DNA, the CDR3 is TGTGCCAGCAGCCGAAACTTGGGGTCTAACTATGGCTACACCTTC. This sequence encodes CASSRNLGSNYGYTF.

The table lists this clonotype with a few counts. The J gene is TRBJ1-2, the V gene TRBV10-3; tentatively, D is TRBD1 (6 bases). The germline V gene encodes CDR1 ENHRY and CDR2 SYGVKD. V lost 0 bases to trimming and J lost 7 bases, with 15 bases between them. The CDR3 runs to 15 residues. CDR3 sequence (DNA): TGTGCCATCAGTGAGTCGATCGGGGGGCTGAGTGGCTACACCTTC. As protein: CAISESIGGLSGYTF.

This clonotype has ten or more counts. In DNA, the CDR3 is TGTGCCAGCAGCTCCCTGACAGGGTCGGATACGCAGTATTTT. Protein product: CASSSLTGSDTQYF. The chain employs TRBV7-9 and TRBJ2-3, with TRBD1 identical over 7 bases. The CDR3 length is 14 residues. With 4 bases clipped from V and 6 bases from J, the junction kept 7 bases outside the gene matches. CDR1 is SEHNR and CDR2 is FQNEAQ in the germline V gene (reference sequence). The complete variable domain, with remaining parts taken from reference TRBV7-9 and TRBJ2-3, reads DTGVSQNPRHKITKRGQNVTFRCDPISEHNRLYWYRQTLGQGPEFLTYFQNEAQLEKSRLLSDRFSAERPKGSFSTLEIQRTEQGDSAMYLCASSSLTGSDTQYFGPGTRLTVL.

The rearrangement uses TRBV7-2 and TRBJ2-4; 11 bases fit TRBD2. Trimming took 1 base from V and 1 from J; bases not matched to a gene: 9. The germline gives CDR1 SGHTA, CDR2 FQGNSA. The CDR3 spans 19 residues. This CDR3 is CASSLEGLAGGLAKNIQYF. CDR3 coding DNA: TGTGCCAGCAGCTTAGAGGGGCTAGCGGGGGGCCTCGCCAAAAACATTCAGTACTTC.

Points on this clonotype: This may be a read error, as it is one base from a much larger clone. The CDR3 DNA reads TGCAGTGCTAGGGTGTCGACAGAGACCCAGTACTTC. Protein: CSARVSTETQYF. The chain has TRBV20-1 and TRBJ2-5, with unresolved D. CDR1 is DFQATT, CDR2 SNEGSKA, per germline (reference sequence). This CDR3 is built from 12 residues. Deletions cut 3 bases from V and 4 bases from J, with 9 bases between.

This clonotype was seen ten or more times. This chain connects TRBV28 to TRBJ1-3, with D uncertain. The CDR3 has 12 amino acids. Germline loops: CDR1 MDHEN, CDR2 SYDVKM. V was trimmed by 5 bases and J by 8 bases, leaving 10 bases between them. The CDR3 sequence: CASSLVLDTIYF. DNA of the CDR3: TGTGCCAGCAGTCTGGTGCTAGACACCATATATTTT.

This clonotype has at least ten counts. CDR3 sequence reads: CASSELAGGPDTQYF. CDR3 coding DNA: TGTGCCAGCAGTGAACTAGCGGGGGGGCCAGATACGCAGTATTTT. The chain uses TRBV6-1 and TRBJ2-3; 12 nucleotides match TRBD2. Germline-derived CDR1 and CDR2 are MNHNS and SASEGT. J lost 4 bases, V lost 2 bases, and 1 base had no gene match. CDR3 size: 15 residues.

The table lists this clonotype with many counts. This chain links TRBV6-5 with TRBJ1-1; D possibly corresponds to TRBD1 (5 bases). The CDR3 totals 13 residues. The germline V gene encodes CDR1 MNHEY and CDR2 SVGAGI. Trimming pared 5 bases from V and 8 bases from J, leaving 15 bases between. The CDR3 nucleotides read TGTGCCAGCAGTCCCATCGGCGGGGGGGAAGCTTTCTTT. It is translated as CASSPIGGGEAFF.

The chain has TRBV4-1 and TRBJ2-5; TRBD2 agrees at 12 bases. The CDR3 contains 16 residues. The germline V gene has CDR1 MGHRA and CDR2 YSYEKL. J lost 1 base, V lost 2 bases, and 2 bases had no gene match. The CDR3 DNA reads as TGCGCCAGCAGCCAACCACTAGCGGGGGGCCAAGAGACCCAGTACTTC. Amino acid sequence: CASSQPLAGGQETQYF.

This clonotype was seen ten or more times. CDR3 sequence: CASMRNRGNTEAFF. The CDR3 DNA is TGTGCCAGCATGAGGAACAGGGGGAACACTGAAGCTTTCTTT. V gene TRBV6-1 combines with J gene TRBJ1-1, with TRBD1 matching 7 bases. Germline assignment: CDR1 MNHNS and CDR2 SASEGT. This CDR3 comprises 14 residues. The V gene end was trimmed by 7 bases and the J gene end by 1 base; junction bases not matched to a gene: 6.

This clonotype was seen repeatedly, ten times or more. This chain links TRBV19 with TRBJ2-5; maybe TRBD2 (6 bases). This CDR3 contains 15 residues. CDR1 and CDR2 (germline): LNHDA, SQIVND (reference sequence). V lost 8 bases, J lost 1 base, and 17 bases lay in between. In DNA form, the CDR3 reads TGTGCCAGTTCTTGGGGTAGCGGAATCCAAGAGACCCAGTACTTC. Protein: CASSWGSGIQETQYF.

V gene TRBV4-3 combines with J gene TRBJ2-2, with 7 bases identical to TRBD1. Germline V gene sequence: CDR1 LGHNA, CDR2 YSLEER. With V trimmed by 0 bases and J by 1 base, 5 bases remained unmatched. This CDR3 has 17 amino acids. The CDR3 DNA sequence: TGCGCCAGCAGCCAAGACCTACGGACAGGGAACACCGGGGAGCTGTTTTTT. As protein: CASSQDLRTGNTGELFF.

This clonotype was detected ten times or more. The V call is TRBV4-3, the J call TRBJ1-4; 8 bases are shared with TRBD1. The CDR3 runs 20 residues. CDR1 and CDR2 from the germline V gene are LGHNA and YSLEER. After removal of 5 bases from V and 9 bases from J, the junction contained 26 bases not matched to a gene. The CDR3 loop reads CASSSLRRTGTTPRLKKLFF. CDR3 nucleotides: TGCGCCAGCAGCTCTTTGCGGAGGACAGGGACGACCCCCCGCCTGAAAAAACTGTTTTTT.

This clonotype was counted only a few times. The gene calls are TRBV10-2 and TRBJ2-2, with a tentative D call TRBD1 (7 bases). Germline V CDR1 and CDR2: WSHSY, SAAADI. Trimming pared 7 bases from V and 5 bases from J, leaving 14 bases between. The CDR3 consists of 14 residues. As DNA, the CDR3 is TGCGCCAGCATATCCCAGGGGGGAACCGGGGAGCTGTTTTTT. It yields the protein CASISQGGTGELFF.

In this sample, this clonotype turned up a few times. The rearrangement uses TRBV29-1 and TRBJ2-7; 8 nucleotides match TRBD2. Germline loops: CDR1 SQVTM, CDR2 ANQGSEA. This CDR3 spans 13 amino acids. Losses at the gene ends were 1 base for V and 7 bases for J; bases not matched to a gene: 6. CDR3 amino acids: CSVEVGGAFEQYF. CDR3 nucleotides: TGCAGCGTTGAAGTCGGGGGGGCCTTTGAGCAGTACTTC.

In its sample, this clonotype was seen many times. This chain joins TRBV29-1 and TRBJ2-5, with 7 bases matching TRBD1. The V segment lost 6 bases and the J segment 5 bases; nucleotides outside the gene matches: 12. The germline CDR1 and CDR2 sequences are SQVTM and ANQGSEA. CDR3 size: 14 residues. CDR3 loop: CSVEQGFAGETQYF. CDR3 DNA: TGCAGCGTGGAACAGGGGTTTGCTGGGGAGACCCAGTACTTC.

This clonotype has a handful of counts. The CDR3 sequence is CSARDQARVTEAFF. The CDR3, as DNA: TGCAGTGCTAGAGATCAGGCCAGGGTCACTGAAGCTTTCTTT. This sequence joins TRBV20-1 and TRBJ1-1; D is perhaps TRBD1 (5 bases). The CDR3 extends over 14 amino acids. The V end lost 0 bases, the J end lost 4 bases, and 12 bases lay between the germline ends. Germline V gene sequence: CDR1 DFQATT, CDR2 SNEGSKA (reference sequence).

V and J are TRBV27 and TRBJ2-7; D could derive from TRBD1 or TRBD2 (7 bases each). The CDR3 loop spans 15 amino acids. Germline lookup yields CDR1 MNHEY and CDR2 SMNVEV (reference sequence). Trimming removed 3 bases from V and 2 bases from J, with 14 bases in between. The CDR3, as DNA: TGTGCCAGCAGTTTGGCGGGGAGGGGGCCCTACGAGCAGTACTTC. Protein product: CASSLAGRGPYEQYF.

This clonotype was counted ten times or more. The genes are TRBV29-1 and TRBJ2-5; D unclear. Per the germline V gene, CDR1 is SQVTM and CDR2 is ANQGSEA. This CDR3 comprises 11 residues. The V end was cut by 6 bases, the J end by 5 bases, with 10 bases between. The CDR3 is CSVQIGETQYF. CDR3 DNA sequence: TGCAGCGTCCAGATTGGGGAGACCCAGTACTTC. Full variable domain (remainder filled in from reference TRBV29-1 and TRBJ2-5): SAVISQKPSRDICQRGTSLTIQCQVDSQVTMMFWYRQQPGQSLTLIATANQGSEATYESGFVIDKFPISRPNLTFSTLTVSNMSPEDSSIYLCSVQIGETQYFGPGTRLLVL.

This clonotype has at least ten counts. The rearrangement links TRBV12-3 or TRBV12-4 to TRBJ1-1; TRBD1 matches 9 bases. V was pared by 6 bases and J by 6 bases, with 14 bases of the junction left unmatched. The CDR3 has 16 amino acids. In DNA, the CDR3 is TGTGCCAGCAGCACTCGGACAGGGGTGGTTACCCCTGAAGCTTTCTTT. This encodes CASSTRTGVVTPEAFF.

This clonotype was counted at least ten times. V is TRBV6-5 and J is TRBJ1-1; D unclear. The ends were cut back, 2 bases at V and 4 bases at J, with 5 bases in the middle. Germline assignment: CDR1 MNHEY and CDR2 SVGAGI. CDR3 length equals 12 residues. The chain's CDR3 is CASSYDSTEAFF. In DNA, the CDR3 is TGTGCCAGCAGTTACGATAGCACTGAAGCTTTCTTT.

This clonotype was seen many times. The J gene is TRBJ2-7, the V gene TRBV29-1, with D perhaps matching TRBD1 (5 bases). The ends were cut back, 0 bases at V and 6 bases at J, with 9 bases in the middle. The CDR3 extends over 12 amino acids. The germline gives CDR1 SQVTM, CDR2 ANQGSEA. The CDR3 nucleotides read TGCAGCGTTGAAGATCCAGGGTTCGAGCAGTACTTC. Protein product: CSVEDPGFEQYF.

This clonotype has a count of ten or more. The V call is TRBV5-1, the J call TRBJ2-7, with 13 bases matching TRBD2. The CDR3 contains 16 residues. The trim removed 0 bases at V and 4 bases at J, leaving 4 bases unmatched. CDR1 and CDR2 (germline): SGHRS, YFSETQ. The CDR3 here is CASSLGTSGGLYEQYF. The CDR3 coding sequence is TGCGCCAGCAGCTTGGGGACTAGCGGGGGCCTTTACGAGCAGTACTTC.

This clonotype showed up many times. The missing conserved phenylalanine or tryptophan at the end of this CDR3 makes a read error likely. The DNA is omitted, as the CDR3 cannot be located on it reliably, and the CDR3 follows TCRdb's listing. V is TRBV2 and J is TRBJ1-2; the table calls TRBD1, which could not be checked here. Germline V gene lookup returns CDR1 SNHLY and CDR2 FYNNEI. The CDR3 contains 12 residues when both ends are counted. The CDR3 here is CASSDILGRPRV.

This clonotype has a count of ten or more. This chain joins TRBV12-5 and TRBJ1-2, with TRBD1 as a possible D gene (5 bases). The CDR3 is 12 residues long. V lost 1 base to trimming and J lost 8 bases, with 8 bases between them. Germline V lookup: CDR1 LGHNT, CDR2 FRNRAP. The CDR3: CASGLDTGGYTF. The CDR3 nucleotides are TGTGCTAGTGGTTTGGATACAGGAGGCTACACCTTC.